Below are 21 T cell receptor beta chains sequenced from a single sample in a study of T cell responses to AZD1222 COVID-19 vaccine. The assay was immunoSEQ multiplex PCR, and TCRdb's table has in-frame clones only and misses some. The sample carries 150,000 to 200,000 clones, less than 90% recorded once. The specimen comprised peripheral blood, sampled on day 0 of AZD1222 vaccination. These receptors were taken from an adult in good health.

The chain carries TRBV25-1 and TRBJ2-1, with TRBD1 matching 9 bases. The germline CDR1 and CDR2 sequences are MGHDK and SYGVNS. Trimming cost V 6 bases and J 8 bases; bases outside gene matches: 5. This CDR3 has 13 amino acids. In DNA, the CDR3 is TGTGCCAGCAGCCCTACAGGGGGCTATGAGCAGTTCTTC. It translates to CASSPTGGYEQFF.

The chain carries TRBV5-6 and TRBJ1-1; no firm D call. The CDR3 length is 15 residues. Germline V gene lookup returns CDR1 SGHDT and CDR2 YYEEEE. V was clipped by 0 bases and J by 0 bases, with 9 bases between them. The CDR3 reads CASSLEALMNTEAFF. For the CDR3, the DNA is TGTGCCAGCAGCTTGGAGGCCTTGATGAACACTGAAGCTTTCTTT.

V and J are TRBV5-1 and TRBJ1-4; D unclear. Per the germline V gene, CDR1 is SGHRS and CDR2 is YFSETQ. V shed 0 bases and J shed 0 bases, with 12 bases lying between them. This CDR3 comprises 17 residues. The CDR3 DNA is TGCGCCAGCAGCTTGGACGGAAAATACGCAACTAATGAAAAACTGTTTTTT. As protein: CASSLDGKYATNEKLFF. Drawing the rest from reference TRBV5-1 and TRBJ1-4, the complete variable domain is KAGVTQTPRYLIKTRGQQVTLSCSPISGHRSVSWYQQTPGQGLQFLFEYFSETQRNKGNFPGRFSGRQFSNSRSEMNVSTLELGDSALYLCASSLDGKYATNEKLFFGSGTQLSVL.

Regarding this clone: The sample has other DNA sequences that encode this CDR3 too. J is TRBJ1-1 and V is TRBV5-8, with 8 bases fitting TRBD1. The V gene end was trimmed by 4 bases and the J gene end by 1 base; junction bases not matched to a gene: 3. The V gene's germline CDR1 is SGHTS and CDR2 YDEGEE. The CDR3 loop spans 14 amino acids. CDR3 sequence (DNA): TGTGCCAGCAGCCTTGGGACAGGGAACACTGAAGCTTTCTTT. Translated, it gives CASSLGTGNTEAFF.

The table lists this clone with a count of one. The gene calls are TRBV5-1 and TRBJ2-3; TRBD2 matches at 9 bases. The CDR3 totals 13 residues. CDR1 is SGHRS and CDR2 is YFSETQ in the germline V gene. The J segment lost 15 bases and the V segment lost 4 bases, leaving 12 bases of the junction unmatched. CDR3 in DNA: TGCGCCAGCAGCGGTCTTGGCGGGGGGGGCTATTATTTT. This gives the protein CASSGLGGGGYYF.

The rearrangement links TRBV6-5 to TRBJ2-7; D is tentatively TRBD1 or TRBD2 (5 bases each). V lost 6 bases and J lost 4, with 16 bases in between. Per germline, CDR1 MNHEY and CDR2 SVGAGI. The CDR3 loop spans 14 amino acids. CDR3: CASSVGDELYEQYV. CDR3 DNA sequence: TGTGCCAGCAGCGTTGGGGACGAATTATACGAGCAGTACGTC.

V and J are TRBV2 and TRBJ2-1, with a weak D call TRBD1 (6 bases). Germline V gene data show CDR1 as SNHLY and CDR2 as FYNNEI. Trimming pared 5 bases from V and 2 bases from J, leaving 13 bases between. CDR3 size: 15 residues. The DNA of the CDR3 is TGTGCCAGCAGTAACAGGGTGAGGCCCTACAATGAGCAGTTCTTC. It specifies CASSNRVRPYNEQFF.

The rearrangement links TRBV5-4 to TRBJ1-2, with a possible D match to TRBD1 (5 bases). Between the trimmed V and J ends, which lost 0 bases and 4 bases, there was a span of 10 bases. This CDR3 contains 14 residues. The germline V gene encodes CDR1 SGHNT and CDR2 YYREEE (reference sequence). The CDR3 is CASSLEGGAYGYTF. For the CDR3, the DNA is TGTGCCAGCAGCTTGGAAGGAGGGGCCTATGGCTACACCTTC.

The V gene is TRBV19, the J gene TRBJ1-1, with 10 bases matching TRBD1. CDR1 and CDR2 (germline): LNHDA, SQIVND (reference sequence). The CDR3 runs 14 residues. The junction had 8 bases not matched to a gene; V was cut back by 7 bases and J by 6 bases. The CDR3 region is CASTGQGVGSEAFF. The CDR3 DNA sequence: TGTGCCAGTACCGGACAGGGGGTAGGTTCTGAAGCTTTCTTT.

This chain connects TRBV5-1 to TRBJ2-1, with D maybe TRBD1 (6 bases). The V end was cut by 3 bases, the J end by 7 bases, with 11 bases between. The length of the CDR3 is 13 residues. Per the germline V gene, CDR1 is SGHRS and CDR2 is YFSETQ. The CDR3 region is CASSSYGQNEQFF. The CDR3, as DNA: TGCGCCAGCAGCTCATACGGACAGAATGAGCAGTTCTTC.

The gene calls are TRBV28 and TRBJ1-5; 8 nucleotides agree with TRBD1. V was clipped by 9 bases and J by 4 bases; unmatched bases: 11. The CDR3 contains 15 residues. Germline V gives CDR1 MDHEN, CDR2 SYDVKM. The CDR3 bases are TGTGCCAGTATGCCCGGGACAGGAAATAATCAGCCCCAGCATTTT. Translated: CASMPGTGNNQPQHF. The complete variable domain, with remaining parts taken from reference TRBV28 and TRBJ1-5, reads DVKVTQSSRYLVKRTGEKVFLECVQDMDHENMFWYRQDPGLGLRLIYFSYDVKMKEKGDIPEGYSVSREKKERFSLILESASTNQTSMYLCASMPGTGNNQPQHFGDGTRLSIL.

The gene calls are TRBV7-2 and TRBJ1-1; 8 bases fit TRBD1. With 5 bases clipped from V and 4 bases from J, the junction kept 3 bases outside the gene matches. The germline gives CDR1 SGHTA, CDR2 FQGNSA. The CDR3 extends over 13 amino acids. CDR3 protein: CASSEDRATEAFF. CDR3 sequence (DNA): TGTGCCAGCAGCGAGGACAGGGCCACTGAAGCTTTCTTT.

The chain combines TRBV28 with TRBJ1-1, with D perhaps TRBD1 (5 bases). The CDR3 covers 13 residues. Per germline, CDR1 MDHEN and CDR2 SYDVKM. Trimming removed 5 bases from V and 6 bases from J, with 13 bases in between. In nucleotides, the CDR3 is TGTGCCAGCAGTCCCTACAGGTTATCTGAAGCTTTCTTT. Its translation is CASSPYRLSEAFF.

In its sample, this clone was seen a few times. The chain links TRBV19 to TRBJ1-4, with TRBD1 as a possible D gene (6 bases). The CDR3 is 15 residues long. The germline V gene has CDR1 LNHDA and CDR2 SQIVND (reference sequence). Trimming left V 1 base short and J 5 bases short, with 11 bases between. CDR3 nucleotides: TGTGCCAGTAGTATAGTGGGGGCTGGGAATGAAAAACTGTTTTTT. This translates into CASSIVGAGNEKLFF.

CDR3 coding DNA: TGCGCCAGCAGCTTAACGACCGGGACTAGCGGGAGGGAACAGTTCTTC. Protein: CASSLTTGTSGREQFF. V is TRBV5-1 and J is TRBJ2-1; 16 bases agree with TRBD2. The CDR3 has 16 residues. V gave up 2 bases and J gave up 13 bases; unmatched junction bases: 9. Germline V lookup: CDR1 SGHRS, CDR2 YFSETQ.

The CDR3 bases are TGTGCCTGCCCTAGCGGGGGGGCAGGGGATACGCAGTATTTT. This gives the protein CACPSGGAGDTQYF. The chain combines TRBV30 with TRBJ2-3, with 12 bases matching TRBD2. V trimming: 6 bases; J trimming: 6 bases; junction bases outside the gene matches: 7. Germline V gene data show CDR1 as GTSNPN and CDR2 as SVGIG (reference sequence). The CDR3 loop spans 14 amino acids.

This chain uses TRBV2 with TRBJ1-2; 7 positions agree with TRBD1. The CDR3 consists of 14 residues. Trimming removed 5 bases from V and 3 bases from J; junction bases left unmatched: 6. Germline V CDR1 and CDR2: SNHLY, FYNNEI. The DNA for the CDR3 is TGTGCCAGCAGTTACTTAGGGGGCGACTATGGCTACACCTTC. Translating gives CASSYLGGDYGYTF.

V is TRBV6-6 and J is TRBJ1-1; D call uncertain. Germline-derived CDR1 and CDR2 are MNHNY and SVGAGI (reference sequence). Trimming removed 2 bases from V and 3 bases from J, with 7 bases in between. This CDR3 is built from 13 residues. The CDR3 here is CASSYDTYTEAFF. Written as DNA, the CDR3 is TGTGCCAGCAGTTACGACACCTACACTGAAGCTTTCTTT.

The rearrangement links TRBV15 to TRBJ1-1; D ambiguous. CDR3 length: 14 residues. The V end was cut by 5 bases, the J end by 0 bases, with 10 bases between. Germline values: CDR1 LNHNV, CDR2 YYDKDF (reference sequence). Here the CDR3 DNA reads TGTGCCACCAGCTATCGCAACATGAACACTGAAGCTTTCTTT. Its protein product is CATSYRNMNTEAFF.

This rearrangement joins TRBV6-5 to TRBJ1-4, with D perhaps matching TRBD1 (5 bases). The V gene's germline CDR1 is MNHEY and CDR2 SVGAGI. The CDR3 runs to 13 residues. Trimming stripped 5 bases from V and 10 bases from J, with 14 bases between. CDR3 region: CASSRPGSGKLFF. The CDR3 coding sequence is TGTGCCAGCAGTCGGCCAGGGTCTGGAAAACTGTTTTTT.

The chain couples TRBV27 to TRBJ1-2; 8 bases agree with TRBD1. The CDR3 runs 13 residues. Germline assignment: CDR1 MNHEY and CDR2 SMNVEV (reference sequence). Germline trimming cut 8 bases from V and 4 bases from J; bases unmatched to any gene: 6. CDR3 region: CASRFGQGYGYTF. CDR3 nucleotides: TGTGCCAGCCGCTTCGGACAGGGCTATGGCTACACCTTC.